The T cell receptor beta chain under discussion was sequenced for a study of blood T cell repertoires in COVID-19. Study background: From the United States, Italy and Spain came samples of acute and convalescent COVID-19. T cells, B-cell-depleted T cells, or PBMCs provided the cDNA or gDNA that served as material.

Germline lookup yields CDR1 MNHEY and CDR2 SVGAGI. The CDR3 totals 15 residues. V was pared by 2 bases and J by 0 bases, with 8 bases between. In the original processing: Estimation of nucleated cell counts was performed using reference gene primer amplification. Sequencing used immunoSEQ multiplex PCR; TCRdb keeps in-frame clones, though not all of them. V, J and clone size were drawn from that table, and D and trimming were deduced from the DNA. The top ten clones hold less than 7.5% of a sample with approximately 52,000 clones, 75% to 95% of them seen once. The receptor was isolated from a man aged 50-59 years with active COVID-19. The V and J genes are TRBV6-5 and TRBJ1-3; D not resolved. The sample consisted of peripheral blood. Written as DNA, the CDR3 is TGTGCCAGCAGTTACGTCAGAGGCTCTGGAAACACCATATATTTT. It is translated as CASSYVRGSGNTIYF.